This T cell receptor (beta chain) came from a study of blood T cell repertoires in COVID-19. Sequencing used immunoSEQ multiplex PCR; TCRdb keeps in-frame clones, though not all of them. The sample yields about 110,000 clones, around 83% seen once. CDR1 is SGHTA, CDR2 FQGNSA, per germline. The V and J ends lost 10 bases and 0 bases respectively, with 10 bases between them. This CDR3 is built from 14 residues. The TCR comes from a man in his 70s with acute or convalescent COVID-19. The V gene is TRBV7-2, the J gene TRBJ2-6; D gene ambiguous. The specimen was peripheral blood. The CDR3 region has the DNA TGTGCCAACACATCACCCTCTGGGGCCAACGTCCTGACTTTC. Its protein product is CANTSPSGANVLTF.